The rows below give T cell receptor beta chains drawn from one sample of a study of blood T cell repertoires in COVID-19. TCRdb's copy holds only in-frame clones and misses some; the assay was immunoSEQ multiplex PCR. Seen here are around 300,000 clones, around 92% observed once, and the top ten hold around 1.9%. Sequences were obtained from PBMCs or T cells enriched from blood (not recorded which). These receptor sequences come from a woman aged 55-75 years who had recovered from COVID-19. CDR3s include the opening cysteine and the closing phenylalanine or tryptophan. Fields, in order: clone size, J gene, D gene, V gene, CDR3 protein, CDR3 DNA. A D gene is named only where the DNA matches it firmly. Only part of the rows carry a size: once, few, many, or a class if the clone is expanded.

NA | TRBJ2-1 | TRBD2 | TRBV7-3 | CASSLRGGGNEQFF | TGTGCCAGCAGCCTCCGGGGGGGAGGCAATGAGCAGTTCTTC
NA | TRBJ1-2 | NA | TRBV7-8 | CASSLEPGVYGYTF | TGTGCCAGCAGCTTAGAACCAGGGGTCTATGGCTACACCTTC
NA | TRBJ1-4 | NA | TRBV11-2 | CASSSLPGDPNEKLFF | TGTGCCAGCAGCTCGCTGCCAGGGGATCCTAATGAAAAACTGTTTTTT
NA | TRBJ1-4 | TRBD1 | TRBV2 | CASRTTGGDEKLFF | TGTGCCAGCAGGACGACAGGGGGTGATGAAAAACTGTTTTTT
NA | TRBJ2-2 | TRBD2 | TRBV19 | CASWTSGKHTGELFF | TGTGCCAGTTGGACTAGCGGGAAACACACCGGGGAGCTGTTTTTT
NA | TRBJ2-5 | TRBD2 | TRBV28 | CASRKQLAGVGETQYF | TGTGCCAGCAGAAAACAACTAGCGGGAGTAGGAGAGACCCAGTACTTC
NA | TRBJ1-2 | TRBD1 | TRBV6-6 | CASSYSTGIGGYTF | TGTGCCAGCAGTTACTCGACAGGGATCGGTGGCTACACCTTC
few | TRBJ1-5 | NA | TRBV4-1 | CASSQDEGAQPQHF | TGCGCCAGCAGCCAAGACGAAGGGGCCCAGCCCCAGCATTTT
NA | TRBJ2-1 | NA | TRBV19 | CASSIIPDNEQFF | TGTGCCAGTAGTATAATCCCAGACAATGAGCAGTTCTTC
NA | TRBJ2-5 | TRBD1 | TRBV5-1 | CASSIGGEETQYF | TGCGCCAGCAGCATAGGGGGCGAAGAGACCCAGTACTTC
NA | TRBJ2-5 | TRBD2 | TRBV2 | CASSVAGGMETQYF | TGTGCCAGCAGTGTAGCGGGGGGTATGGAGACCCAGTACTTC
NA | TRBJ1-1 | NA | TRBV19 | CASRRPNTEAFF | TGTGCCAGTAGGCGGCCGAACACTGAAGCTTTCTTT
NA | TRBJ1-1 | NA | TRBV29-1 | CSVGGQNTEAFF | TGCAGCGTTGGGGGACAGAACACTGAAGCTTTCTTT
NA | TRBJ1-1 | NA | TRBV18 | CASSPGGGFAEAFF | TGTGCCAGCTCACCCGGGGGGGGGTTCGCTGAAGCTTTCTTT
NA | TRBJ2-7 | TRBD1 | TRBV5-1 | CASSRTGGVYEQYF | TGCGCCAGCAGCAGAACAGGGGGCGTCTACGAGCAGTACTTC
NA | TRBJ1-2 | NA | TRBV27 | CASSSTGTSNYGYTF | TGTGCCAGCAGCTCCACCGGGACATCGAACTATGGCTACACCTTC
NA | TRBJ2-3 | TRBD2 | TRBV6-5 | CASTRLAGDTDTQYF | TGTGCCAGCACAAGACTAGCGGGGGACACAGATACGCAGTATTTT
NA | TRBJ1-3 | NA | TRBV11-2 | CASSLEPGGTIYF | TGTGCCAGCAGCTTAGAGCCCGGGGGCACCATATATTTT
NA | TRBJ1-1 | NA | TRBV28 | CASSSNLPGVPEAFF | TGTGCCAGCAGTTCGAATCTACCAGGGGTTCCTGAAGCTTTCTTT
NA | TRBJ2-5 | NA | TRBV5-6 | CASSLRGPFRQYF | TGTGCCAGCAGCTTGAGGGGCCCTTTTCGTCAGTACTTC
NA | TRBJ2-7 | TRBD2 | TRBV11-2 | CASSLNSGSSYEQYF | TGTGCCAGCAGCTTAAATAGCGGGAGCTCCTACGAGCAGTACTTC
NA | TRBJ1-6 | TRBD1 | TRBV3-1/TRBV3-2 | CASSQSTGWVSPLHF | TGTGCCAGCAGCCAATCGACAGGGTGGGTTTCACCCCTCCACTTT
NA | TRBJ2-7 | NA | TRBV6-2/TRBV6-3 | CASSNSGWYEQYF | TGTGCCAGCAGTAACAGCGGGTGGTACGAGCAGTACTTC
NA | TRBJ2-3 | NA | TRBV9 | CASSDPGIGTDTQYF | TGTGCCAGCAGCGACCCGGGGATTGGCACAGATACGCAGTATTTT